This T cell receptor beta chain was retrieved from a study of cytomegalovirus exposure and HLA in healthy donors. As for the study in general: Falling in the Caucasian-associated ancestry cluster were 81% of under 450 genotyped donors.

This clone was observed once. Its antigen is still unknown. Germline V lookup: CDR1 SEHNR, CDR2 FQNEAQ (reference sequence). The V end lost 5 bases, the J end lost 4 bases, and 17 bases lay between the germline ends. The CDR3 contains 15 residues. The PCR employed 60 Vbeta primers together with 13 Jbeta primers. Profiled with immunoSEQ multiplex PCR; TCRdb holds only in-frame clones, not every one. The sample comprises over 130,000 clones, roughly 72% of which are singletons, and about 2% rests with the top ten. Study results and caveats: Among donors in an Asian-associated ancestry cluster, a later analysis reportedly found fewer N-insertions than the roughly 610-donor mean. Approximately 18,000 TCR beta sequences were associated with HLA alleles at 0.05 false discovery rate in a later analysis. The study labeled more than 150 TCR beta chains cytomegalovirus-associated.

The chain carries TRBV7-9 and TRBJ1-2; D is perhaps TRBD1 (6 bases). The sequencing input was PBMCs. The sequence derives from a man aged 35 to 55 in good health and CMV-seronegative. This CDR3 reads CASSGGGGQSYGYTF. For the CDR3, the DNA is TGTGCCAGCAGCGGGGGCGGGGGGCAAAGCTATGGCTACACCTTC.